The sequence of this T cell receptor (beta chain) was determined in a study of T cells in Graves' hyperthyroidism and ophthalmopathy. Whole-study context: Before any treatment, at initial diagnosis, peripheral blood was collected.

The CDR3 contains 16 residues. The germline V gene encodes CDR1 MNHEY and CDR2 SMNVEV (reference sequence). V shed 5 bases and J 6 bases; nucleotides not matched to a gene: 13. This clonotype was seen at least ten times. Its cognate antigen is unknown. Template material for amplifying TCR beta CDR3 regions consisted of RNA transcripts. The HTBI primer set was used in a first-round RT-PCR of the TCR CDR3. TCRdb reprocessed the multiplex PCR reads with MiXCR, giving one entry per CDR3 protein. The sample gives around 350,000 distinct CDR3 sequences, approximately 18% of which show up once; approximately 33% is in the top ten. Hyperthyroidism patients were newly diagnosed, had disease duration under 2 months, and were aged 18 to 65 years. Study-wide findings and caveats: Most thyroid clonotypes that were expanded above 0.001 also turned up in blood. The model foresaw ophthalmopathy a median around 6 months prior to onset.

The sequence was collected from a woman in her thirties with Graves' hyperthyroidism that later progressed to Graves' ophthalmopathy. What was sequenced was blood. The chain uses TRBV27 and TRBJ2-3; TRBD1 agrees at 8 bases. CDR3 DNA: TGTGCCAGCAGTACACGGACAGGGCCCTCCTCGGATACGCAGTATTTT. Translation: CASSTRTGPSSDTQYF.